This entry lists 13 T cell receptor beta chains sequenced from one sample in a study of blood T cell repertoires in COVID-19. Clones were sequenced by immunoSEQ multiplex PCR, and TCRdb holds only the in-frame ones, with some missing. The sample records about 200,000 clones, 82% being singletons. The sample consisted of PBMCs or T cells enriched from blood (not recorded which). The source is a woman aged 55-69 years with acute COVID-19.

This chain connects TRBV2 to TRBJ2-1; D is ambiguous. The CDR3 is 14 residues long. Trimming left V 3 bases short and J 8 bases short, with 14 bases between. The V gene's germline CDR1 is SNHLY and CDR2 FYNNEI. CDR3 DNA: TGTGCCAGCAGTGAGGGCTTGGGCTCGGATGAGCAGTTCTTC. Translating gives CASSEGLGSDEQFF.

The chain carries TRBV19 and TRBJ1-2; D is undetermined. This CDR3 is 15 amino acids long. Trimming removed 5 bases at V and 10 bases at J, with 23 bases between. Germline assignment: CDR1 LNHDA and CDR2 SQIVND (reference sequence). The CDR3 nucleotides are TGTGCCAGTAGTCACCCATTAAGAGGCGACCGGGACTACACCTTC. It yields the protein CASSHPLRGDRDYTF. Based on the CDR3 plus reference TRBV19 and TRBJ1-2, the full variable domain is DGGITQSPKYLFRKEGQNVTLSCEQNLNHDAMYWYRQDPGQGLRLIYYSQIVNDFQKGDIAEGYSVSREKKESFPLTVTSAQKNPTAFYLCASSHPLRGDRDYTFGSGTRLTVV.

The rearrangement uses TRBV20-1 and TRBJ1-2; D call uncertain. Germline CDR1 and CDR2: DFQATT and SNEGSKA (reference sequence). Trimming removed 3 bases at V and 2 bases at J, with 10 bases between. CDR3 length: 13 amino acids. The CDR3 nucleotides are TGCAGTGCTAGTTTGCCGGGGAACTATGGCTACACCTTC. As protein: CSASLPGNYGYTF.

The rearrangement joins TRBV5-8 to TRBJ2-3, with 7 nucleotides matching TRBD2. CDR1 SGHTS and CDR2 YDEGEE come from the germline V gene. The CDR3 length is 16 residues. J gave up 6 bases and V 4 bases, and 14 bases lay outside the gene matches. The CDR3 DNA reads TGTGCCAGCAGCCCTCGACTAGCATCGTTAACCGATACGCAGTATTTT. The encoded protein is CASSPRLASLTDTQYF.

The chain has TRBV18 and TRBJ2-1, with TRBD2 matching 8 bases. Looked up from germline, CDR1 is KGHSH and CDR2 is LQKENI. The CDR3 totals 15 residues. After removal of 3 bases from V and 8 bases from J, the junction contained 9 bases not matched to a gene. CDR3 residues: CASSPQTSASHEQFF. For the CDR3, the DNA is TGTGCCAGCTCACCCCAGACTAGCGCCTCCCATGAGCAGTTCTTC. The whole variable domain, filled in from reference TRBV18 and TRBJ2-1, reads NAGVMQNPRHLVRRRGQEARLRCSPMKGHSHVYWYRQLPEEGLKFMVYLQKENIIDESGMPKERFSAEFPKEGPSILRIQQVVRGDSAAYFCASSPQTSASHEQFFGPGTRLTVL.

V and J are TRBV5-1 and TRBJ1-2; 10 bases line up with TRBD1. There are 15 residues in the CDR3. Trimming at V came to 0 bases and at J to 7 bases, leaving 6 bases not matched to a gene. Germline CDR1 and CDR2: SGHRS and YFSETQ. The CDR3 DNA reads as TGCGCCAGCAGCTTGGGTGGGGACAGGGGCGCTGGCTACACCTTC. This translates into CASSLGGDRGAGYTF.

As concerns this clone: A far larger clone differs by one base, so this is likely a read error. The sample contains more than one DNA sequence encoding this CDR3. The chain's CDR3 is CASSSTGNYGYTF. CDR3 DNA sequence: TGTGCCAGCAGCTCGACAGGGAACTATGGCTACACCTTC. The rearrangement joins TRBV5-4 to TRBJ1-2, with 7 bases aligning to TRBD1. The CDR3 length is 13 residues. V shed 3 bases and J 2 bases; nucleotides not matched to a gene: 1. Germline loops: CDR1 SGHNT, CDR2 YYREEE (reference sequence).

The chain joins TRBV30 to TRBJ1-2, with 8 positions matching TRBD1. Germline V gene lookup returns CDR1 GTSNPN and CDR2 SVGIG (reference sequence). The CDR3 spans 12 residues. V dropped 3 bases and J dropped 8; count of bases not matched to a gene: 5. The CDR3 here is CAWSLGQGGYTF. In DNA form, the CDR3 reads TGTGCCTGGAGCCTCGGACAGGGAGGCTACACCTTC.

V usage is TRBV30 and J usage is TRBJ1-5; the match to TRBD1 covers 8 bases. The germline V gene encodes CDR1 GTSNPN and CDR2 SVGIG (reference sequence). J was trimmed by 2 bases and V by 5 bases; bases with no gene match: 2. CDR3 length: 13 amino acids. The CDR3 reads CAWGGQGNQPQHF. DNA of the CDR3: TGTGCCTGGGGGGGACAGGGCAATCAGCCCCAGCATTTT.

J is TRBJ2-1 and V is TRBV30, with 9 positions matching TRBD1. From germline, CDR1 is GTSNPN and CDR2 SVGIG (reference sequence). This CDR3 is built from 12 residues. J was trimmed by 12 bases and V by 0 bases; bases with no gene match: 3. The CDR3 DNA reads as TGTGCCTGGAGTGTACAGGGGGCCACGCAGTTCTTC. This encodes CAWSVQGATQFF. Together with reference TRBV30 and TRBJ2-1, the CDR3 gives the full variable domain: SQTIHQWPATLVQPVGSPLSLECTVEGTSNPNLYWYRQAAGRGLQLLFYSVGIGQISSEVPQNLSASRPQDRQFILSSKKLLLSDSGFYLCAWSVQGATQFFGPGTRLTVL.

The table lists this clone with a count of one. The rearrangement joins TRBV18 to TRBJ2-6; TRBD2 matches at 7 bases. The CDR3 runs to 17 residues. Germline-derived CDR1 and CDR2 are KGHSH and LQKENI. V shed 3 bases, J shed 0 bases, and the junction held 5 bases outside the gene matches. CDR3 sequence reads: CASSPGGGSSGANVLTF. For the CDR3, the DNA is TGTGCCAGCTCACCCGGCGGGGGTAGCTCTGGGGCCAACGTCCTGACTTTC.

This chain links TRBV7-2 with TRBJ2-3; no definite D call. The CDR3 has 13 residues. The germline V gene has CDR1 SGHTA and CDR2 FQGNSA. With 8 bases removed from V and 1 base from J, the gap between germline ends came to 10 bases. The CDR3: CASGTLGTDTQYF. The DNA for the CDR3 is TGTGCCAGCGGCACCCTTGGCACAGATACGCAGTATTTT.

In its sample, this clone was seen a few times. The chain employs TRBV4-1 and TRBJ1-3; D not resolved. Per the germline V gene, CDR1 is MGHRA and CDR2 is YSYEKL. The CDR3 has 14 amino acids. V was pared by 4 bases and J by 5 bases, with 12 bases between. The CDR3 sequence: CASSPGLVRNTIYF. DNA for the CDR3: TGCGCCAGCAGCCCCGGGTTAGTGAGAAACACCATATATTTT.